One sample yielded the 21 T cell receptor beta chains listed below, sequenced in a study of shared clonotypes between healthy human individuals. TCRdb's table, derived via immunoSEQ multiplex PCR, lists solely in-frame clones and lacks some. The table lists about 1 million clones, 75% to 85% of them singletons. The sample comprised memory CD4+ T cells from PBMCs. As for subset: CD45RA-negative fraction. The receptors derive from a man younger than 35 in good health. Some clones in this sample may be carry-over from other donors' samples.

The gene calls are TRBV27 and TRBJ2-1; 9 nucleotides line up with TRBD2. The CDR3 sequence is 16 residues long. From germline, CDR1 is MNHEY and CDR2 SMNVEV (reference sequence). The ends lost 5 bases at V and 3 bases at J; junction bases unmatched: 8. The CDR3 loop is CASSGPSGVFYNEQFF. CDR3 coding DNA: TGTGCCAGCAGTGGGCCTAGCGGGGTCTTCTACAATGAGCAGTTCTTC.

This clone was recorded only once. The rearrangement uses TRBV5-1 and TRBJ2-3; 8 positions match TRBD2. Germline-derived CDR1 and CDR2 are SGHRS and YFSETQ. The trim removed 5 bases at V and 4 bases at J, leaving 9 bases unmatched. This CDR3 spans 15 amino acids. In DNA, the CDR3 is TGCGCCAGCAGAGACGGGAGGGCCGGATCAGATACGCAGTATTTT. Translating gives CASRDGRAGSDTQYF.

The chain joins TRBV15 to TRBJ2-5; a possible D gene is TRBD1 (6 bases). CDR1 is LNHNV and CDR2 is YYDKDF in the germline V gene (reference sequence). The CDR3 is made up of 14 amino acids. The V end lost 1 base, the J end lost 0 bases, and 6 bases lay between the germline ends. CDR3 sequence: CATSRAGDQETQYF. The CDR3 coding sequence is TGTGCCACCAGCAGAGCAGGGGACCAAGAGACCCAGTACTTC.

Notes on this clone: With a far larger clone one base away, a read error is the likely cause. Other DNA sequences from this sample encode an identical CDR3 as well. This chain uses TRBV18 with TRBJ2-2; 9 bases are shared with TRBD2. The CDR3 runs 15 residues. Germline lookup yields CDR1 KGHSH and CDR2 LQKENI. V lost 4 bases to trimming and J lost 1 base; unmatched junction nucleotides: 1. The chain's CDR3 is CASSLTSGNTGELFF. Written as DNA, the CDR3 is TGTGCCAGCTCACTGACTAGCGGGAACACCGGGGAGCTGTTTTTT.

The chain couples TRBV6-6 to TRBJ2-3; 10 bases are a match to TRBD1. This CDR3 spans 16 amino acids. CDR1 MNHNY and CDR2 SVGAGI come from the germline V gene (reference sequence). V lost 4 bases, J lost 5 bases, and 9 bases stayed unmatched. In DNA, the CDR3 is TGTGCCAGCAGTTCCCGGACAGGGGGGGTCGTAGATACGCAGTATTTT. This translates into CASSSRTGGVVDTQYF.

J is TRBJ2-7 and V is TRBV27, with TRBD1 matching 8 bases. The ends lost 6 bases at V and 5 bases at J; junction bases unmatched: 9. There are 14 residues in the CDR3. The germline CDR1 and CDR2 sequences are MNHEY and SMNVEV (reference sequence). The CDR3, as DNA: TGTGCCAGCAGAATCCCCAGGGGGCTTGACGAGCAGTACTTC. It specifies CASRIPRGLDEQYF.

V usage is TRBV15 and J usage is TRBJ1-5; D may be TRBD1 (6 bases). CDR1 and CDR2 from the germline V gene are LNHNV and YYDKDF (reference sequence). The CDR3 consists of 16 residues. Trimming pared 0 bases from V and 4 bases from J, leaving 13 bases between. The CDR3 protein is CATSRDYTGTNQPQHF. The CDR3 DNA reads as TGTGCCACCAGCAGAGATTATACAGGGACTAATCAGCCCCAGCATTTT.

The chain is built from TRBV21-1 and TRBJ2-5; the table's D call TRBD2 went unverified against the DNA. TRBV21-1 is shown as a pseudogene. CDR3 size: 13 residues. The CDR3 DNA sequence: TGTGCCAGCAGCAGGGTCTTGAGGGAGACCCAGTACTTC. Protein product: CASSRVLRETQYF.

V and J are TRBV7-9 and TRBJ2-3; D is undetermined. The CDR3 runs to 12 residues. Germline-derived CDR1 and CDR2 are SEHNR and FQNEAQ (reference sequence). The V and J ends lost 5 bases and 2 bases respectively, with 5 bases between them. This CDR3 reads CASSPSTDTQYF. The CDR3 DNA reads as TGTGCCAGCAGCCCGTCCACAGATACGCAGTATTTT.

The chain is built from TRBV7-9 and TRBJ1-1; D remains unclear. Germline assignment: CDR1 SEHNR and CDR2 FQNEAQ (reference sequence). Deletions cut 5 bases from V and 4 bases from J, with 11 bases between. The length of the CDR3 is 13 residues. The CDR3 here is CASSSFGSTEAFF. CDR3 DNA sequence: TGTGCCAGCAGCAGTTTCGGGTCCACTGAAGCTTTCTTT. Drawing the rest from reference TRBV7-9 and TRBJ1-1, the complete variable domain is DTGVSQNPRHKITKRGQNVTFRCDPISEHNRLYWYRQTLGQGPEFLTYFQNEAQLEKSRLLSDRFSAERPKGSFSTLEIQRTEQGDSAMYLCASSSFGSTEAFFGQGTRLTVV.

This chain connects TRBV7-3 to TRBJ2-3; D not certain. The germline CDR1 and CDR2 sequences are SGHTA and FQGTGA. CDR3 length: 12 residues. Between the trimmed V and J ends, which lost 1 base and 4 bases, there was a span of 3 bases. The CDR3 nucleotides are TGTGCCAGCAGCTTAAGCCCAGATACGCAGTATTTT. Protein product: CASSLSPDTQYF.

In the case of this clone: This may come from a read error, since a much larger clone is one base off. The chain uses TRBV18 and TRBJ1-1, with TRBD1 as a possible D gene (5 bases). Germline lookup yields CDR1 KGHSH and CDR2 LQKENI. Trimming cost V 1 base and J 4 bases, with 7 bases left between them. This CDR3 region has 13 residues. The chain's CDR3 is CASSPQGTTEAFF. CDR3 nucleotide sequence: TGTGCCAGCTCACCACAGGGGACCACTGAAGCTTTCTTT.

Concerning this clone: Additional DNA sequences in this sample encode the identical CDR3. The rearrangement joins TRBV2 to TRBJ2-6, with D maybe TRBD1 (5 bases). The length of the CDR3 is 13 residues. V lost 10 bases to trimming and J lost 4 bases, with 11 bases between them. The germline gives CDR1 SNHLY, CDR2 FYNNEI. The chain's CDR3 is CATQGAGANVLTF. The DNA for the CDR3 is TGTGCCACCCAGGGTGCCGGGGCCAACGTCCTGACTTTC.

The rearrangement links TRBV4-2 to TRBJ1-1; TRBD1 matches 10 bases. CDR1 LGHNA and CDR2 YNFKEQ come from the germline V gene. The trim removed 1 base at V and 0 bases at J, leaving 2 bases unmatched. CDR3 size: 16 residues. CDR3 bases: TGTGCCAGCAGCCAAGGACAGGGGGCTATGAACACTGAAGCTTTCTTT. Its protein is CASSQGQGAMNTEAFF.

The rearrangement links TRBV4-2 to TRBJ2-7; 11 positions match TRBD1. Germline V CDR1 and CDR2: LGHNA, YNFKEQ. The CDR3 extends over 17 amino acids. Trimming removed 3 bases from V and 5 bases from J; junction bases left unmatched: 12. The CDR3 spells CASSHAPGQGVENEQYF. Here the CDR3 DNA reads TGTGCCAGCAGCCACGCCCCGGGACAGGGGGTAGAGAACGAGCAGTACTTC.

In this sample, this clone turned up once. The gene calls are TRBV7-3 and TRBJ2-4; D gene uncertain. V was cut by 3 bases and J by 0 bases, with 6 bases left in between. Looked up from germline, CDR1 is SGHTA and CDR2 is FQGTGA. The length of the CDR3 is 14 residues. CDR3 protein: CASSFTVAKNIQYF. The CDR3 DNA reads as TGTGCCAGCAGCTTTACAGTAGCCAAAAACATTCAGTACTTC.

The chain is built from TRBV7-2 and TRBJ2-1; D remains ambiguous. CDR3 length: 15 residues. CDR1 and CDR2 (germline): SGHTA, FQGNSA. V was trimmed by 5 bases and J by 0 bases, leaving 11 bases between them. The CDR3 sequence is CASSPARDSYNEQFF. The CDR3 bases are TGTGCCAGCAGCCCGGCTAGGGACTCCTACAATGAGCAGTTCTTC.

This clone was seen only a few times. The chain has TRBV4-3 and TRBJ1-2, with 10 bases lining up with TRBD1. The CDR3 is 18 residues long. In germline, CDR1 is LGHNA, CDR2 YSLEER. Trimming took 1 base from V and 3 from J; bases not matched to a gene: 11. CDR3 in DNA: TGCGCCAGCAGCCAAGTTCAACTTTTAGGACAGGGGGACTATGGCTACACCTTC. Protein sequence: CASSQVQLLGQGDYGYTF.

The V and J genes are TRBV5-4 and TRBJ1-3, with 11 bases lining up with TRBD1. Germline CDR1 reads SGHNT; CDR2 reads YYREEE (reference sequence). The V gene end was trimmed by 3 bases and the J gene end by 1 base; junction bases not matched to a gene: 6. The CDR3 consists of 17 residues. CDR3 loop: CASSSGTGGGSGNTIYF. DNA of the CDR3: TGTGCCAGCAGCTCCGGGACAGGGGGTGGTTCTGGAAACACCATATATTTT.

The CDR3 reads CASSETSGVRGHEQFF. CDR3 nucleotide sequence: TGTGCCAGCAGCGAGACTAGCGGTGTGAGGGGCCATGAGCAGTTCTTC. The rearrangement joins TRBV9 to TRBJ2-1, with 9 bases matching TRBD2. The CDR3 covers 16 residues. Germline-derived CDR1 and CDR2 are SGDLS and YYNGEE. The V gene end was trimmed by 3 bases and the J gene end by 8 bases; junction bases not matched to a gene: 12.

This chain connects TRBV5-1 to TRBJ2-2; D might be TRBD1 or TRBD2, each matching 5 bases. Looked up from germline, CDR1 is SGHRS and CDR2 is YFSETQ. V was trimmed by 0 bases and J by 5 bases, leaving 11 bases between them. This CDR3 contains 15 residues. The CDR3 sequence: CASSLAEGLTGELFF. CDR3 nucleotide sequence: TGCGCCAGCAGCTTGGCCGAGGGGTTAACCGGGGAGCTGTTTTTT.